This T cell receptor (beta chain) was found in a study of shared clonotypes between healthy human individuals. Study information: The cohort comprised a couple of women and a few men. Their ages spanned 18 to 49 years. Study-level results: The represented genetic and exposure-history diversity was limited by the small number of donors. Larger estimated richness was generally recorded for naive subsets relative to memory subsets.

V was pared by 5 bases and J by 5 bases, with 12 bases of the junction left unmatched. In germline, CDR1 is SEHNR, CDR2 FQNEAQ (reference sequence). The CDR3 is 16 residues long. Terminally differentiated effector memory CD45RA+ cells were excluded by CCR7 positive selection of CD45RO-negative cells. Healthy HIV-negative adults with no recent acute infections or vaccinations were recruited as donors. This clone has only one observation. Its matching antigen is unknown. TCRdb keeps only in-frame clones here, not all; method: immunoSEQ multiplex PCR. The sample carries some 2.1 million clones, approximately 94% recorded once.

Input material: naive CD8+ T cells sorted from blood. The clonotype comes from a man younger than 35 in good health. V usage is TRBV7-9 and J usage is TRBJ2-5; 9 nucleotides line up with TRBD1. In DNA form, the CDR3 reads TGTGCCAGCAGCGGAGCCGGGACAGGGCCAGGCGAGACCCAGTACTTC. This sequence encodes CASSGAGTGPGETQYF.